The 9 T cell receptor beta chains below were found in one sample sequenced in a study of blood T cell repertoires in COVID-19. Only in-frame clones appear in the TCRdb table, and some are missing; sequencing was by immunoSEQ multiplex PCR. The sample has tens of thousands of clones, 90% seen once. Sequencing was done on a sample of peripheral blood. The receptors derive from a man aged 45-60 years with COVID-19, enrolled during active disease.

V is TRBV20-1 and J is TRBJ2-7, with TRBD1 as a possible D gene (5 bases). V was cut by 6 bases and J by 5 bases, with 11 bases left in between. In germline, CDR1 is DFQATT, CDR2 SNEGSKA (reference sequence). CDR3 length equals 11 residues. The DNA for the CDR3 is TGCAGTGCCACCCAGGGTCACGAGCAGTACTTC. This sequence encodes CSATQGHEQYF.

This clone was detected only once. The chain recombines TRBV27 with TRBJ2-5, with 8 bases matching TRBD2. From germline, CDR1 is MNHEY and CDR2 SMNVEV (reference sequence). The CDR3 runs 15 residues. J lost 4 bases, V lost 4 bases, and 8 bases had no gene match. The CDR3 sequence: CASSSHSGRGETQYF. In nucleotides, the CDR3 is TGTGCCAGCAGTTCCCACAGCGGGAGAGGAGAGACCCAGTACTTC.

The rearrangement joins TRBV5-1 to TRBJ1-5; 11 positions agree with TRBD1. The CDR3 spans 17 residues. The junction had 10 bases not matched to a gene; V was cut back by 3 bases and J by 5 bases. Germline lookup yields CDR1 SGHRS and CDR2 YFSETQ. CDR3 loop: CASSSGIRDRGDQPQHF. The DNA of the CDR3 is TGCGCCAGCAGCTCGGGCATACGGGACAGGGGGGATCAGCCCCAGCATTTT.

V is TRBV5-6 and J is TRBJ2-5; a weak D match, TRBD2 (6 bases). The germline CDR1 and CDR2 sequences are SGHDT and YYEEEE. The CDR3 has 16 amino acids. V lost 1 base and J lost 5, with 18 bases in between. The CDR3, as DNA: TGTGCCAGCAGCTTGTTGGAGGGGACCCTAAGGGAGACCCAGTACTTC. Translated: CASSLLEGTLRETQYF.

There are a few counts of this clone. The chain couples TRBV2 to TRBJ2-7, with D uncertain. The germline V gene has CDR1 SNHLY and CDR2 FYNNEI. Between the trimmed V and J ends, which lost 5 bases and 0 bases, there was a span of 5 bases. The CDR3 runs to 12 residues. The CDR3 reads CASSLSSYEQYF. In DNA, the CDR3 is TGTGCCAGCAGTCTTAGCTCCTACGAGCAGTACTTC.

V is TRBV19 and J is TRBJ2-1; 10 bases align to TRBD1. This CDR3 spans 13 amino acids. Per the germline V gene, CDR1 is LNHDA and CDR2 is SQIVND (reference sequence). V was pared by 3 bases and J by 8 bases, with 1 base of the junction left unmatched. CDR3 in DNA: TGTGCCAGTAGTATGGGGACAGGGGATGAGCAGTTCTTC. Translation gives CASSMGTGDEQFF.

The CDR3 DNA follows: TGCGCCAGCAGCTCGGGACTAGCGTCCGGGACCCAGTACTTC. It encodes CASSSGLASGTQYF. The chain carries TRBV5-1 and TRBJ2-5; 10 nucleotides match TRBD2. Germline V gene sequence: CDR1 SGHRS, CDR2 YFSETQ. The CDR3 totals 14 residues. After removal of 3 bases from V and 7 bases from J, the junction contained 6 bases not matched to a gene.

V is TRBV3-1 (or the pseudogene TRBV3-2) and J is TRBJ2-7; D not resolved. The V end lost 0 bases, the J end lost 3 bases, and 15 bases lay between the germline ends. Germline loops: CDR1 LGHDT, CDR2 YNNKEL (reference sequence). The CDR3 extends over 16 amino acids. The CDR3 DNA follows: TGTGCCAGCAGCCAAGATTTGGGCTCCGCCGGCTACGAGCAGTACTTC. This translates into CASSQDLGSAGYEQYF.

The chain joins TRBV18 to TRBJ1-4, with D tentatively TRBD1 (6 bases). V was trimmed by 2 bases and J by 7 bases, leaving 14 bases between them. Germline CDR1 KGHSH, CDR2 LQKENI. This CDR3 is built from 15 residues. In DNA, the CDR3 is TGTGCCAGCTCACCAGCGGGCAGGGGCGGTGAAAAACTGTTTTTT. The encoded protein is CASSPAGRGGEKLFF.